This is a list of T cell receptor beta chains from one sample in a study of blood T cell repertoires in COVID-19. The assay was immunoSEQ multiplex PCR, and TCRdb's table has in-frame clones only and misses some. The sample has just over 300,000 clones; approximately 84% are singletons. The source material was PBMCs or T cells enriched from blood (not recorded which). All receptors come from a man aged 30-40 years who had recovered from COVID-19. The CDR3 runs from the conserved cysteine through the conserved F or W. The D gene is left open where the match is weak. Not all rows give a size; the values are once, few, many and, for expanded clones, a class.

size: .; D: TRBD1; J: TRBJ1-5; V: TRBV13; DNA: TGTGCCAGCACCTTACGAGGGACAGGGCCCGATCAGCCCCAGCATTTT; CDR3: CASTLRGTGPDQPQHF
size: .; D: TRBD1; J: TRBJ2-7; V: TRBV15; DNA: TGTGCCACCAGCAACGGGACAGGGGTCCACGAGCAGTACTTC; CDR3: CATSNGTGVHEQYF
size: .; D: .; J: TRBJ2-3; V: TRBV11-2; DNA: TGTGCCAGTAAAGTGGGGCCTTTGTCAGATACGCAGTATTTT; CDR3: CASKVGPLSDTQYF
size: .; D: .; J: TRBJ1-1; V: TRBV28; DNA: TGTGCCAGCAGTTCCTACCGTGGGGGGGTGGGCACTGAAGCTTTCTTT; CDR3: CASSSYRGGVGTEAFF
size: once; D: TRBD1; J: TRBJ2-7; V: TRBV6-6; DNA: TGTGCCAGCAAGCTGACAGGGGCCACCTACGAGCAGTACTTC; CDR3: CASKLTGATYEQYF
size: .; D: TRBD1; J: TRBJ2-7; V: TRBV24-1; DNA: TGTGCCGTCGGACAGGGACCCTACGAGCAGTACTTC; CDR3: CAVGQGPYEQYF
size: .; D: TRBD1; J: TRBJ2-3; V: TRBV7-8; DNA: TGTGCCAGCAGCTTAGACAGGGGCGAGGGCACAGATACGCAGTATTTT; CDR3: CASSLDRGEGTDTQYF
size: .; D: .; J: TRBJ1-2; V: TRBV3-1/TRBV3-2; DNA: TGTGCCAGCGTGGGGGCTAATAACTATGGCTACACCTTC; CDR3: CASVGANNYGYTF
size: .; D: .; J: TRBJ1-3; V: TRBV27; DNA: TGTGCCAGCAGTCGCGGCTTGACCTCTGGAAACACCATATATTTT; CDR3: CASSRGLTSGNTIYF
size: once; D: TRBD2; J: TRBJ2-3; V: TRBV27; DNA: TGTGCCAGCGGAGGGGAGGGCCAGGATACGCAGTATTTT; CDR3: CASGGEGQDTQYF
size: .; D: TRBD2; J: TRBJ2-5; V: TRBV3-1/TRBV3-2; DNA: TGTGCCAGCAGCCGCCGGACTAGCGGGGGGGGAGAGACCCAGTACTTC; CDR3: CASSRRTSGGGETQYF
size: .; D: TRBD2; J: TRBJ2-3; V: TRBV9; DNA: TGTGCCAGCAGCGTAGATCCAGCGGGAGCGACAGATACGCAGTATTTT; CDR3: CASSVDPAGATDTQYF
size: .; D: .; J: TRBJ1-1; V: TRBV5-1; DNA: TGCGCCAGCAGTCGGACAGAGGGAGTGAACACTGAAGCTTTCTTT; CDR3: CASSRTEGVNTEAFF
size: .; D: .; J: TRBJ2-7; V: TRBV5-5; DNA: TGTGCCAGCAGCTTCTCAGGGGTCCCTCGCGAGCAGTACTTC; CDR3: CASSFSGVPREQYF
size: .; D: .; J: TRBJ1-2; V: TRBV30; DNA: TGTGCCTGGAGTCATAATCGGGGGGGGCAGGGTGGCTACACCTTC; CDR3: CAWSHNRGGQGGYTF
size: .; D: TRBD1; J: TRBJ1-3; V: TRBV6-5; DNA: TGTGCCAGCAGTCCCGGGACAGGGGTTTACACCATATATTTT; CDR3: CASSPGTGVYTIYF
size: many; D: .; J: TRBJ1-6; V: TRBV2; DNA: TGTGCCAGCAGTTCCCATCACTCTAGCTCCTATAATTCACCCCTCCACTTT; CDR3: CASSSHHSSSYNSPLHF
size: .; D: .; J: TRBJ2-7; V: TRBV3-1/TRBV3-2; DNA: TGTGCCAGCAGCCAAGCAGGGGTTGGGGCTTACGAGCAGTACTTC; CDR3: CASSQAGVGAYEQYF
size: .; D: TRBD1; J: TRBJ2-1; V: TRBV11-3; DNA: TGTGCCAGCAAAGAAGGACAGGGCCACAATGAGCAGTTCTTC; CDR3: CASKEGQGHNEQFF
size: once; D: TRBD2; J: TRBJ2-3; V: TRBV5-1; DNA: TGCGCCAGCAGCTTGTTTCTAGCGGGAGATACGCAGTATTTT; CDR3: CASSLFLAGDTQYF
size: few; D: .; J: TRBJ2-1; V: TRBV14; DNA: TGTGCCAGCAGCCAATTAGCGGCCTACAATGAGCAGTTCTTC; CDR3: CASSQLAAYNEQFF
size: .; D: TRBD1; J: TRBJ2-2; V: TRBV27; DNA: TGTGCCAGCAGTGGGGGGCGACAGGGGAGGCTGGGGGAGCTGTTTTTT; CDR3: CASSGGRQGRLGELFF
size: .; D: .; J: TRBJ1-5; V: TRBV14; DNA: TGTGCCAGCAGCCAACCCAGGGCCATCAATCAGCCCCAGCATTTT; CDR3: CASSQPRAINQPQHF
size: .; D: TRBD2; J: TRBJ2-2; V: TRBV3-1/TRBV3-2; DNA: TGTGCCAGCAGTGGGCTAGCGGGAAAGACCGGGGAGCTGTTTTTT; CDR3: CASSGLAGKTGELFF
size: .; D: TRBD1; J: TRBJ1-1; V: TRBV28; DNA: TGTGCCAGCAGTTTACCGGACAGGGGGCGGGGTGAAGCTTTCTTT; CDR3: CASSLPDRGRGEAFF
size: once; D: .; J: TRBJ1-3; V: TRBV18; DNA: TGTGCCAGCTCACCACCCGGTCTCTCTGGAAACACCATATATTTT; CDR3: CASSPPGLSGNTIYF
size: .; D: TRBD2; J: TRBJ2-1; V: TRBV24-1; DNA: TGTGCCACCAGTGAGACTAGCGGGGTCTACAATGAGCAGTTCTTC; CDR3: CATSETSGVYNEQFF
size: .; D: .; J: TRBJ2-3; V: TRBV7-9; DNA: TGTGCCAGCAGCCCCACCCTCCGGGGCACAGATACGCAGTATTTT; CDR3: CASSPTLRGTDTQYF
size: .; D: .; J: TRBJ2-2; V: TRBV3-1/TRBV3-2; DNA: TGTGCCAGCAGCCAAAGAGCCAACTATTATAACGGGGAGCTGTTTTTT; CDR3: CASSQRANYYNGELFF
size: .; D: TRBD1; J: TRBJ1-6; V: TRBV7-9; DNA: TGTGCCAGCAGCTTATTAGGGGGCAGTTCACCCCTCCACTTT; CDR3: CASSLLGGSSPLHF
size: .; D: .; J: TRBJ2-5; V: TRBV5-1; DNA: TGCGCCAGCAGCTTGCTAGTTGCAGTTCAAGAGACCCAGTACTTC; CDR3: CASSLLVAVQETQYF
size: few; D: .; J: TRBJ1-5; V: TRBV5-6; DNA: TGTGCCAGCAGCCCTCGGCGGGATGCTCAGCCCCAGCATTTT; CDR3: CASSPRRDAQPQHF
size: .; D: TRBD1; J: TRBJ2-3; V: TRBV5-1; DNA: TGCGCCAGCACCCGCCTCGGGACAGGGAGCACAGATACGCAGTATTTT; CDR3: CASTRLGTGSTDTQYF
size: .; D: .; J: TRBJ2-5; V: TRBV19; DNA: TGTGCCAGTAGTCCCAGGTTCCAAGAGACCCAGTACTTC; CDR3: CASSPRFQETQYF
size: once; D: .; J: TRBJ2-7; V: TRBV10-3; DNA: TGTGCCATCAGTGAGTCCTCCCTGCGACAGACCTACGAGCAGTACTTC; CDR3: CAISESSLRQTYEQYF
size: .; D: TRBD1; J: TRBJ2-3; V: TRBV18; DNA: TGTGCCAGCTCACCTGACAGGGTTACAGATACGCAGTATTTT; CDR3: CASSPDRVTDTQYF
size: once; D: .; J: TRBJ1-1; V: TRBV7-8; DNA: TGTGCCAGCAGCCCCGCAGGGGCGGCGAGATTGAGCACTGAAGCTTTCTTT; CDR3: CASSPAGAARLSTEAFF
size: .; D: TRBD1; J: TRBJ2-7; V: TRBV6-1; DNA: TGTGCCAGCAGTGAAGGGTATGGGGGACAGGGCACCCTCGAGCAGTACTTC; CDR3: CASSEGYGGQGTLEQYF
size: .; D: TRBD2; J: TRBJ2-7; V: TRBV5-1; DNA: TGCGCCAGCAGCCCACGAGGTAGCGGGAGAACCTACGAGCAGTACTTC; CDR3: CASSPRGSGRTYEQYF
size: .; D: .; J: TRBJ1-3; V: TRBV19; DNA: TGTGCCAGTAGTATAAGGACAGCTGGAAACACCATATATTTT; CDR3: CASSIRTAGNTIYF
size: .; D: .; J: TRBJ2-2; V: TRBV6-5; DNA: TGTGCCAGCGATAACGAAGGGGTTAGCACCGGGGAGCTGTTTTTT; CDR3: CASDNEGVSTGELFF